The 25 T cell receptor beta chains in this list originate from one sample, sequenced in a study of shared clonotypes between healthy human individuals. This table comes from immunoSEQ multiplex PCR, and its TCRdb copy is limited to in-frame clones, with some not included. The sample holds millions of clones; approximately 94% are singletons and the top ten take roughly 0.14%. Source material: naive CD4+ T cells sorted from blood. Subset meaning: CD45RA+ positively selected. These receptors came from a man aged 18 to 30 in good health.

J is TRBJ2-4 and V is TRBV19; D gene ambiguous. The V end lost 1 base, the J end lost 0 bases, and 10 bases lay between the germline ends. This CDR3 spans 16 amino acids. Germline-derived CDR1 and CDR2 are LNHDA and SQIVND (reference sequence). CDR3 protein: CASSIAGIVAKNIQYF. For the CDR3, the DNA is TGTGCCAGTAGTATAGCAGGAATAGTAGCCAAAAACATTCAGTACTTC. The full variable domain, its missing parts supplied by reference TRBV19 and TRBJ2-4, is DGGITQSPKYLFRKEGQNVTLSCEQNLNHDAMYWYRQDPGQGLRLIYYSQIVNDFQKGDIAEGYSVSREKKESFPLTVTSAQKNPTAFYLCASSIAGIVAKNIQYFGAGTRLSVL.

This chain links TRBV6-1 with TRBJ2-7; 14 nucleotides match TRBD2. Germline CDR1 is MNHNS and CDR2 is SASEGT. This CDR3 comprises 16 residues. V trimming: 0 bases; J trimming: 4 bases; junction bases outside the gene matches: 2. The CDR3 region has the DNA TGTGCCAGCAGTGAAGCAGGGACTAGCGGGAGTTACGAGCAGTACTTC. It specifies CASSEAGTSGSYEQYF.

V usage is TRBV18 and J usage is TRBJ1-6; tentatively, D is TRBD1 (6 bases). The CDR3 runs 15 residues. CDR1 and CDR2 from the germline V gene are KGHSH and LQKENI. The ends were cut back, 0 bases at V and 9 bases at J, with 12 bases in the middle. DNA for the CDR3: TGTGCCAGCTCACCACCGGCAGGGGCGGCTTCACCCCTCCACTTT. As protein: CASSPPAGAASPLHF. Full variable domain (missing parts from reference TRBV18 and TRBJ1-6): NAGVMQNPRHLVRRRGQEARLRCSPMKGHSHVYWYRQLPEEGLKFMVYLQKENIIDESGMPKERFSAEFPKEGPSILRIQQVVRGDSAAYFCASSPPAGAASPLHFGNGTRLTVT.

The CDR3 protein is CASSLEQGTGELFF. DNA for the CDR3: TGCGCCAGCAGCTTGGAACAGGGGACCGGGGAGCTGTTTTTT. This chain links TRBV5-1 with TRBJ2-2, with 7 positions matching TRBD1. The germline gives CDR1 SGHRS, CDR2 YFSETQ. V shed 0 bases and J 5 bases; nucleotides not matched to a gene: 1. This CDR3 region has 14 residues. Based on the CDR3 plus reference TRBV5-1 and TRBJ2-2, the full variable domain is KAGVTQTPRYLIKTRGQQVTLSCSPISGHRSVSWYQQTPGQGLQFLFEYFSETQRNKGNFPGRFSGRQFSNSRSEMNVSTLELGDSALYLCASSLEQGTGELFFGEGSRLTVL.

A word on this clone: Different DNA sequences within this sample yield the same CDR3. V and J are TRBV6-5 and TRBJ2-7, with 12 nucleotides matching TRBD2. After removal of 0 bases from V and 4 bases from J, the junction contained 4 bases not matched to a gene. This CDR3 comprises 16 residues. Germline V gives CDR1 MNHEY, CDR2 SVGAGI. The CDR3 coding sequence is TGTGCCAGCAGTTACTCCGGGACTAGCGGGCTGTACGAGCAGTACTTC. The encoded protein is CASSYSGTSGLYEQYF.

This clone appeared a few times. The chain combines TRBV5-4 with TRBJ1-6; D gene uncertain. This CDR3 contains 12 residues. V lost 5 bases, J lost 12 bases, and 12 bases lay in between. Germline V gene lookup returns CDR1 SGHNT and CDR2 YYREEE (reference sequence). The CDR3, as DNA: TGTGCCAGCAGTCATGATTGGGAACCCCTCCACTTT. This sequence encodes CASSHDWEPLHF.

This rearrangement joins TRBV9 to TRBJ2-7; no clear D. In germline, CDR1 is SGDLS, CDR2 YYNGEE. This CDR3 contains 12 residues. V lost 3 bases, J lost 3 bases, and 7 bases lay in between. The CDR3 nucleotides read TGTGCCAGCAGCGCCCAAGACTACGAGCAGTACTTC. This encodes CASSAQDYEQYF.

The CDR3: CASSLGLAGGLSETQYF. The DNA for the CDR3 is TGCGCCAGCAGCTTGGGCCTAGCGGGAGGCCTGTCGGAGACCCAGTACTTC. J is TRBJ2-5 and V is TRBV5-1, with 11 positions matching TRBD2. CDR1 is SGHRS and CDR2 is YFSETQ in the germline V gene. This CDR3 has 17 residues. Trimming at V came to 0 bases and at J to 5 bases, leaving 9 bases not matched to a gene.

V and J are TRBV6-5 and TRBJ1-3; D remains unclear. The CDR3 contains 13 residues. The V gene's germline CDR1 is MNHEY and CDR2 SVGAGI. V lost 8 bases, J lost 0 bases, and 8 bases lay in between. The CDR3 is CASRLTSGNTIYF. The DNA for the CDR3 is TGTGCCAGCCGCCTCACCTCTGGAAACACCATATATTTT.

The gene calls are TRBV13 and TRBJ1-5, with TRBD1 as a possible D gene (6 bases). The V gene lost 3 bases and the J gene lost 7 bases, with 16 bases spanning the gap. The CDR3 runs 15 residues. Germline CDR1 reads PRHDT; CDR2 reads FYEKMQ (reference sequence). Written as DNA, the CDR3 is TGTGCCAGCAGCTTCGAAGGGGGGAATAGACAGCCCCAGCATTTT. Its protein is CASSFEGGNRQPQHF.

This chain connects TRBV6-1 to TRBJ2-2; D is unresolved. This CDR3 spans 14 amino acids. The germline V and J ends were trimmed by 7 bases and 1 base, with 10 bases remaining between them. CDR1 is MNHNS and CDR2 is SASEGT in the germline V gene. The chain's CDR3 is CASKGTGNTGELFF. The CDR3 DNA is TGTGCCAGCAAGGGCACCGGGAACACCGGGGAGCTGTTTTTT.

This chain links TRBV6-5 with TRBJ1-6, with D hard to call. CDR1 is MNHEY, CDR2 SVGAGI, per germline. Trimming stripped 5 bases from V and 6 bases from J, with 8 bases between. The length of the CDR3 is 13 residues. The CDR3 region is CASSKVRNSPLHF. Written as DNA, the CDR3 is TGTGCCAGCAGTAAAGTTCGTAATTCACCCCTCCACTTT.

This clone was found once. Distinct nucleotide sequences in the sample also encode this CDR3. This CDR3 is CASSFGGRANTGELFF. CDR3 DNA: TGTGCCAGCAGCTTCGGGGGGAGGGCGAACACCGGGGAGCTGTTTTTT. The rearrangement links TRBV7-2 to TRBJ2-2; 7 bases align to TRBD2. The CDR3 spans 16 residues. CDR1 and CDR2 (germline): SGHTA, FQGNSA. Losses at the gene ends were 3 bases for V and 0 bases for J; bases not matched to a gene: 4.

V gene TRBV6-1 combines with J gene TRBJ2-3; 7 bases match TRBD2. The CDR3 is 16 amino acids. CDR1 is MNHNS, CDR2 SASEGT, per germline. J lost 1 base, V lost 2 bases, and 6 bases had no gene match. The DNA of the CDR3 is TGTGCCAGCAGTGAATTTTCTAGCGGACGCACAGATACGCAGTATTTT. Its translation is CASSEFSSGRTDTQYF.

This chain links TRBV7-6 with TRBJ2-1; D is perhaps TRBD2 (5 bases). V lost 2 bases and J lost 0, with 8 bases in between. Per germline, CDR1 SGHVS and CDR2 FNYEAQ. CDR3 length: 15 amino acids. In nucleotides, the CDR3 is TGTGCCAGCAGCTTAAGCGGAAGCTCCTACAATGAGCAGTTCTTC. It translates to CASSLSGSSYNEQFF.

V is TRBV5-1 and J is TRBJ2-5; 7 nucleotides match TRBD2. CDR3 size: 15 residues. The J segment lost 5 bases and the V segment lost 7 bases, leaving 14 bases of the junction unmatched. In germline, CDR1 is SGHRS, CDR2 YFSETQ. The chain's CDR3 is CASGRVASPEETQYF. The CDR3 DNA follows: TGCGCCAGCGGGAGGGTGGCTAGCCCCGAGGAGACCCAGTACTTC.

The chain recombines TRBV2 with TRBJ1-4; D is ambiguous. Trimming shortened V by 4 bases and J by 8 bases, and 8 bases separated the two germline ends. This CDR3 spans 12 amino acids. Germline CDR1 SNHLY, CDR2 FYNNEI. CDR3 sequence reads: CASSVPVEKLFF. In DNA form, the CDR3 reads TGTGCCAGCAGTGTGCCGGTGGAAAAACTGTTTTTT.

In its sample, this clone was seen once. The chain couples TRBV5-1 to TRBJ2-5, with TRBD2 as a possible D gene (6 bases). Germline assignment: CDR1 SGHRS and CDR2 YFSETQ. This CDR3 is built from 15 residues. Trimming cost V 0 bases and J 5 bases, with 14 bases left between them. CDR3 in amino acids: CASSLAGGYGETQYF. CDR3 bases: TGCGCCAGCAGCTTGGCAGGAGGGTACGGGGAGACCCAGTACTTC. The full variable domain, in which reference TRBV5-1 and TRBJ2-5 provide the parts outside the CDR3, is KAGVTQTPRYLIKTRGQQVTLSCSPISGHRSVSWYQQTPGQGLQFLFEYFSETQRNKGNFPGRFSGRQFSNSRSEMNVSTLELGDSALYLCASSLAGGYGETQYFGPGTRLLVL.

This CDR3 is CASSALDRAGNTIYF. CDR3 bases: TGTGCCAGCAGCGCCTTAGACAGGGCTGGAAACACCATATATTTT. The V call is TRBV5-5, the J call TRBJ1-3, with 7 nucleotides matching TRBD1. The V gene end was trimmed by 4 bases and the J gene end by 2 bases; junction bases not matched to a gene: 6. Germline V lookup: CDR1 SGHKS, CDR2 YYEKEE (reference sequence). The CDR3 consists of 15 residues. Drawing the rest from reference TRBV5-5 and TRBJ1-3, the complete variable domain is DAGVTQSPTHLIKTRGQQVTLRCSPISGHKSVSWYQQVLGQGPQFIFQYYEKEERGRGNFPDRFSARQFPNYSSELNVNALLLGDSALYLCASSALDRAGNTIYFGEGSWLTVV.

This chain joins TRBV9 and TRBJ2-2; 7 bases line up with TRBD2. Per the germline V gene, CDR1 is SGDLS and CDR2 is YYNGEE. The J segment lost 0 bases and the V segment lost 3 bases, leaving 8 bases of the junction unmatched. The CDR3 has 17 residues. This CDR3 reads CASSATPGTTNTGELFF. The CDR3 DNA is TGTGCCAGCAGCGCAACCCCCGGGACTACGAACACCGGGGAGCTGTTTTTT.

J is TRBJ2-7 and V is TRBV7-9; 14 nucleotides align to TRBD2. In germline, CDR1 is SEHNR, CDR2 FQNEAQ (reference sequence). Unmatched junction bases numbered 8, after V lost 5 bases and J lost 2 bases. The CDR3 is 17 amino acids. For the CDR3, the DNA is TGTGCCAGCAGCACCAGTCCGGGACTAGCGGGAGCCTACGAGCAGTACTTC. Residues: CASSTSPGLAGAYEQYF.

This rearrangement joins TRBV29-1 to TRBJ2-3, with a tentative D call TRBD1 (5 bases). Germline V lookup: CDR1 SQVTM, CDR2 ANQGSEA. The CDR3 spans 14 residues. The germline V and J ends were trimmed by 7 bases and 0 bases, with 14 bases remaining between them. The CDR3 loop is CSASRTLSTDTQYF. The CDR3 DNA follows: TGCAGCGCCTCCCGGACACTTAGCACAGATACGCAGTATTTT.

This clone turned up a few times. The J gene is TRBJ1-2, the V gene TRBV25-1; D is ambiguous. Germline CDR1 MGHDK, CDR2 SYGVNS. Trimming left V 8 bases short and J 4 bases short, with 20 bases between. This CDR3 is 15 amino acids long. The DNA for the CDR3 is TGTGCCAGCTTGGGCCCGGGTCTACAAGGCTATGGCTACACCTTC. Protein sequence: CASLGPGLQGYGYTF.

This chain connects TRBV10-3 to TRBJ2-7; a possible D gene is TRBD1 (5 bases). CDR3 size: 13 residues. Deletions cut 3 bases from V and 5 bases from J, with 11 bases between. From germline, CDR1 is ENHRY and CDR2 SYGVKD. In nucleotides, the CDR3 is TGTGCCATCAGTGACACCCCACAGGACGAGCAGTACTTC. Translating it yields CAISDTPQDEQYF.

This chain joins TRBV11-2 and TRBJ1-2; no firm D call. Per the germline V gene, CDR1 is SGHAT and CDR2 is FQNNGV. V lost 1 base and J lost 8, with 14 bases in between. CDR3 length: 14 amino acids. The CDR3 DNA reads TGTGCCAGCAGCTTAGGTACAGCCACCCGGGGCTACACCTTC. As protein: CASSLGTATRGYTF.